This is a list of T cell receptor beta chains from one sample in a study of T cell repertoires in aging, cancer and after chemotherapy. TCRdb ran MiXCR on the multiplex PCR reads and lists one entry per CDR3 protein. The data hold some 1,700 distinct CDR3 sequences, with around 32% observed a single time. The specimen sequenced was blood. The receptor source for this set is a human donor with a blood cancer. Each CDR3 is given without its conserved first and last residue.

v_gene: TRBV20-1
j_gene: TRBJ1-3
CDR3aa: SAHRDSGNTIY

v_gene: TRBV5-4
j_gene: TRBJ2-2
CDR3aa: ASSPAGGASGELF

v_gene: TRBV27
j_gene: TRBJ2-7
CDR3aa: ASSLTEVYEQY

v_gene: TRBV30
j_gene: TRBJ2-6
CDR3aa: AWDRGLSGANVLT

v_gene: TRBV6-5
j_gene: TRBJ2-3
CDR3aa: ASTPPSTDTQY

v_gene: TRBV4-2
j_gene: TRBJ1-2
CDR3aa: ASTQGYDGYT

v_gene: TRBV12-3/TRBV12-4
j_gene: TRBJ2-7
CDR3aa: ASSLDGQGVH

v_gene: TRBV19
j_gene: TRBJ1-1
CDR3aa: ASSLGQRYTEAF

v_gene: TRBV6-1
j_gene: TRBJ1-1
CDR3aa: ASGLFMMNTEAF

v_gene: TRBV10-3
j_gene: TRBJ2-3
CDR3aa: AISDRDREGTDTQY

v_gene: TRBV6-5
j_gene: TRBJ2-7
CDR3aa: ASSTTGSHEQY

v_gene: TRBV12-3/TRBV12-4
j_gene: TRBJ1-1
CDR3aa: ARSYSTWGAATEAF

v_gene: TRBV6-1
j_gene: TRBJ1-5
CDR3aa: ASSEDYWLNSNQHQH

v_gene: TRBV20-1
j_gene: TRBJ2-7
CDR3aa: SSIGGTEREQY

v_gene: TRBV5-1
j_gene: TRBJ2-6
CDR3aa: ASSLGARPTSSGANVLT

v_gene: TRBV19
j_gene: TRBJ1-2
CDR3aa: ASSTPGAVTYGGYT

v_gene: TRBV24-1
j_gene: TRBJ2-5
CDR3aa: ATSGPSGAHKETQY

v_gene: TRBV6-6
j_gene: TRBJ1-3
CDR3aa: ASSPQGARGNTIY

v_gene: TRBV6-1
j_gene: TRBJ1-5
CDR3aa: ASSARQRH

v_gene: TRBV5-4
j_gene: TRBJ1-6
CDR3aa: ASSFGETRGSPLH

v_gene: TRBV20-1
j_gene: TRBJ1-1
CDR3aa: SVQGGGVEAF

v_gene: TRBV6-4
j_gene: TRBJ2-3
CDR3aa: ASGWLGSSTDTQY